Presented here are 22 T cell receptor beta chains from one specimen sequenced in a study of blood T cell repertoires in COVID-19. Measured with immunoSEQ multiplex PCR; TCRdb has only the in-frame clones, and not every one. Here the sample spans about 150,000 clones, 75% to 90% being singletons. The sequencing input was peripheral blood. The receptors were gathered from an older woman with COVID-19, enrolled during active disease.

The chain links TRBV6-1 to TRBJ1-3; D gene ambiguous. Germline CDR1 reads MNHNS; CDR2 reads SASEGT. This CDR3 has 16 amino acids. Trimming took off 4 bases at V and 2 bases at J, with 15 bases between the two ends. As DNA, the CDR3 is TGTGCCAGCAGTGCCTCCCCGGGTACTACTGGAAACACCATATATTTT. Its protein is CASSASPGTTGNTIYF.

This clone came up once. The V call is TRBV6-1, the J call TRBJ1-6; 9 bases align to TRBD1. This CDR3 has 16 residues. V lost 6 bases to trimming and J lost 7 bases; unmatched junction nucleotides: 10. Germline CDR1 reads MNHNS; CDR2 reads SASEGT. In nucleotides, the CDR3 is TGTGCCAGCAGAGAAATGGACAGGGGTAACAATTCACCCCTCCACTTT. It translates to CASREMDRGNNSPLHF.

This clone occurred a few times. This chain links TRBV12-5 with TRBJ2-7; the D gene is possibly TRBD1 (5 bases). The length of the CDR3 is 16 residues. Deletions cut 0 bases from V and 3 bases from J, with 15 bases between. Germline assignment: CDR1 LGHNT and CDR2 FRNRAP. This CDR3 is CASGLVQSGRVYEQYF. Written as DNA, the CDR3 is TGTGCTAGTGGTTTGGTACAGTCGGGCAGGGTCTACGAGCAGTACTTC.

The chain is built from TRBV4-1 and TRBJ2-1; D is ambiguous. Germline V CDR1 and CDR2: MGHRA, YSYEKL. This CDR3 contains 15 residues. With 1 base removed from V and 3 bases from J, the gap between germline ends came to 10 bases. The CDR3 coding sequence is TGCGCCAGCAGCCAAGTCCTAGGAAGCTACAATGAGCAGTTCTTC. This codes for CASSQVLGSYNEQFF.

A few counts support this clone. The chain combines TRBV5-5 with TRBJ1-5, with 10 bases identical to TRBD1. CDR1 and CDR2 (germline): SGHKS, YYEKEE (reference sequence). J gave up 4 bases and V 3 bases, and 7 bases lay outside the gene matches. The CDR3 length is 16 residues. Here the CDR3 DNA reads TGTGCCAGCAGCTACCGCGGGACAGGGGTAAATCAGCCCCAGCATTTT. Translation: CASSYRGTGVNQPQHF. Using reference TRBV5-5 and TRBJ1-5 for the parts outside the CDR3, the full variable domain is DAGVTQSPTHLIKTRGQQVTLRCSPISGHKSVSWYQQVLGQGPQFIFQYYEKEERGRGNFPDRFSARQFPNYSSELNVNALLLGDSALYLCASSYRGTGVNQPQHFGDGTRLSIL.

The chain combines TRBV7-9 with TRBJ1-5; D is unclear. CDR3 size: 12 residues. Germline assignment: CDR1 SEHNR and CDR2 FQNEAQ (reference sequence). V gave up 5 bases and J gave up 6 bases, with 8 bases separating them. The CDR3, as DNA: TGTGCCAGCAGCCCTACGGGTCAGCCCCAGCATTTT. Translation gives CASSPTGQPQHF.

This chain connects TRBV10-3 to TRBJ1-6; 10 nucleotides agree with TRBD1. Germline CDR1 reads ENHRY; CDR2 reads SYGVKD. The length of the CDR3 is 15 residues. The trim removed 2 bases at V and 10 bases at J, leaving 5 bases unmatched. The CDR3 sequence: CAISEVGQGKSPLHF. The CDR3 DNA reads TGTGCCATCAGTGAGGTGGGACAGGGGAAATCACCCCTCCACTTT.

The chain is built from TRBV19 and TRBJ1-3; D perhaps matches TRBD1 (6 bases). The CDR3 runs 16 residues. The germline CDR1 and CDR2 sequences are LNHDA and SQIVND (reference sequence). The germline V and J ends were trimmed by 4 bases and 4 bases, with 17 bases remaining between them. The DNA for the CDR3 is TGTGCCAGTAGTACTACTTCGACAGGACAAGGAAACACCATATATTTT. Amino acid sequence: CASSTTSTGQGNTIYF.

This rearrangement joins TRBV3-1 (or the pseudogene TRBV3-2) to TRBJ1-4; TRBD1 agrees at 9 bases. V lost 4 bases and J lost 10; bases outside the gene matches: 10. Per germline, CDR1 LGHDT and CDR2 YNNKEL (reference sequence). This CDR3 is 15 amino acids long. The CDR3 loop is CASSPRGTGIGKLFF. In DNA, the CDR3 is TGTGCCAGCAGCCCGCGGGGGACAGGGATCGGAAAACTGTTTTTT.

The chain combines TRBV29-1 with TRBJ1-1; D may be TRBD1 (5 bases). Between the trimmed V and J ends, which lost 2 bases and 5 bases, there was a span of 9 bases. From germline, CDR1 is SQVTM and CDR2 ANQGSEA. The CDR3 totals 12 residues. The CDR3: CSVERGFTEAFF. The CDR3 nucleotides are TGCAGCGTTGAACGGGGGTTTACTGAAGCTTTCTTT.

This sequence joins TRBV5-5 and TRBJ2-2; 7 bases fit TRBD1. After removal of 5 bases from V and 2 bases from J, the junction contained 9 bases not matched to a gene. This CDR3 region has 16 residues. Germline assignment: CDR1 SGHKS and CDR2 YYEKEE (reference sequence). The CDR3 reads CASSTAGTDNTGELFF. CDR3 coding DNA: TGTGCCAGCAGTACGGCCGGGACAGATAACACCGGGGAGCTGTTTTTT.

Turning to this clone: Mismatch with germline at one junction end may stem from a read error. The chain is built from TRBV19 and TRBJ1-1; D perhaps matches TRBD1 (5 bases). The CDR3 runs 13 residues. Germline V gene data show CDR1 as LNHDA and CDR2 as SQIVND (reference sequence). CDR3 coding DNA: TGTGCCAGTAGTATTTCAGGGAACGCTGAAGCTTTCTTT. Amino acids: CASSISGNAEAFF. Supplemented by reference TRBV19 and TRBJ1-1, the full variable domain reads DGGITQSPKYLFRKEGQNVTLSCEQNLNHDAMYWYRQDPGQGLRLIYYSQIVNDFQKGDIAEGYSVSREKKESFPLTVTSAQKNPTAFYLCASSISGNAEAFFGQGTRLTVV.

The chain recombines TRBV30 with TRBJ1-6, with TRBD1 matching over 8 bases. The CDR3 has 15 residues. V was pared by 0 bases and J by 13 bases, with 11 bases of the junction left unmatched. Per germline, CDR1 GTSNPN and CDR2 SVGIG (reference sequence). CDR3 coding DNA: TGTGCCTGGAGTGTTTTGACAGGGGAATTCGGGCCCCTCCACTTT. Translated, it gives CAWSVLTGEFGPLHF.

This clone was observed a few times. The chain is built from TRBV5-1 and TRBJ2-3, with TRBD2 identical over 10 bases. Germline V lookup: CDR1 SGHRS, CDR2 YFSETQ. This CDR3 is 18 amino acids long. V lost 1 base, J lost 1 base, and 9 bases stayed unmatched. The CDR3 reads CASSLSTSGAQGTDTQYF. CDR3 in DNA: TGCGCCAGCAGCTTGAGCACTAGCGGGGCCCAGGGCACAGATACGCAGTATTTT.

This clone was observed once. The chain combines TRBV6-8 with TRBJ2-7, with 7 positions matching TRBD2. The germline gives CDR1 MNHGY, CDR2 SAAAGT. With 3 bases clipped from V and 0 bases from J, the junction kept 11 bases outside the gene matches. The CDR3 runs to 17 residues. The CDR3, as DNA: TGTGCCAGCAGTTATCGGGCAAGCGGGGCCTCCTCCTACGAGCAGTACTTC. Its translation is CASSYRASGASSYEQYF.

V and J are TRBV27 and TRBJ1-5; 10 bases are shared with TRBD1. After removal of 6 bases from V and 5 bases from J, the junction contained 7 bases not matched to a gene. From germline, CDR1 is MNHEY and CDR2 SMNVEV (reference sequence). This CDR3 has 15 residues. The CDR3 loop is CASRPTGGWDQPQHF. In DNA, the CDR3 is TGTGCCAGCAGGCCGACAGGGGGCTGGGATCAGCCCCAGCATTTT.

The chain uses TRBV10-3 and TRBJ1-2; D may be TRBD1 (6 bases). This CDR3 has 13 amino acids. Germline-derived CDR1 and CDR2 are ENHRY and SYGVKD. V lost 8 bases and J lost 1, with 11 bases in between. The CDR3 DNA sequence: TGTGCCATCTCTGGGGGCCTTAACTATGGCTACACCTTC. Its translation is CAISGGLNYGYTF.

This chain connects TRBV4-3 to TRBJ2-7, with 7 nucleotides matching TRBD2. Germline CDR1 reads LGHNA; CDR2 reads YSLEER. The V segment lost 1 base and the J segment 0 bases; nucleotides outside the gene matches: 15. There are 19 residues in the CDR3. The CDR3 protein is CASSQGRQRGYLSSYEQYF. The DNA of the CDR3 is TGCGCCAGCAGCCAAGGCCGTCAGCGGGGTTACCTGAGCTCCTACGAGCAGTACTTC.

The rearrangement links TRBV18 to TRBJ1-6; tentative D call: TRBD1 (5 bases). Germline V gives CDR1 KGHSH, CDR2 LQKENI. This CDR3 comprises 15 residues. With 1 base removed from V and 8 bases from J, the gap between germline ends came to 12 bases. Written as DNA, the CDR3 is TGTGCCAGCTCACCACAGGGGACGGGGGATTCACCCCTCCACTTT. Its protein product is CASSPQGTGDSPLHF.

The chain couples TRBV6-5 to TRBJ2-5; the D gene is possibly TRBD2 (5 bases). In germline, CDR1 is MNHEY, CDR2 SVGAGI. V was pared by 2 bases and J by 3 bases, with 16 bases between. The CDR3 sequence is 16 residues long. In nucleotides, the CDR3 is TGTGCCAGCAGTTACGCCCCTGGGAGTCAGGAAGAGACCCAGTACTTC. This encodes CASSYAPGSQEETQYF.

The rearrangement joins TRBV5-1 to TRBJ2-1; D gene unclear. CDR3 length: 12 amino acids. Germline-derived CDR1 and CDR2 are SGHRS and YFSETQ. Trimming took 5 bases from V and 7 from J, leaving 10 bases between them. CDR3 DNA sequence: TGCGCCAGCAGGGAGACCGGGAATGAGCAGTTCTTC. Translating gives CASRETGNEQFF.

The V and J genes are TRBV29-1 and TRBJ1-2; 11 positions match TRBD1. The V gene's germline CDR1 is SQVTM and CDR2 ANQGSEA. This CDR3 has 14 amino acids. Trimming took 6 bases from V and 4 from J; bases not matched to a gene: 7. For the CDR3, the DNA is TGCAGCGTCCTGGACAGGGGGCAAGTCTATGGCTACACCTTC. Encoded protein: CSVLDRGQVYGYTF.